These 2 T cell receptor beta chains came from one sample sequenced in a study of cytomegalovirus exposure and HLA in healthy donors. PCR used 60 Vbeta primers and 13 Jbeta primers. Sequencing was performed with immunoSEQ multiplex PCR; in TCRdb, only in-frame clones are kept and a portion is missing. The data show 63,000 or so clones, more than 60% seen once. Sample: PBMCs. These TCRs come from a woman in her twenties or thirties in good health and CMV-seronegative.

Only one count was recorded for this clone. The chain is built from TRBV4-3 and TRBJ1-2, with D maybe TRBD1 (6 bases). CDR3 length equals 14 residues. Germline V gene data show CDR1 as LGHNA and CDR2 as YSLEER. Trimming took off 3 bases at V and 7 bases at J, with 15 bases between the two ends. The CDR3 DNA reads TGCGCCAGCAGCCAGGAGCTACAGGGTTTTGGCTACACCTTC. It yields the protein CASSQELQGFGYTF.

The genes are TRBV7-8 and TRBJ2-5; D is possibly TRBD1 (5 bases). CDR1 and CDR2 (germline): SGHVS, FQNEAQ. V lost 3 bases, J lost 4 bases, and 9 bases lay in between. The CDR3 consists of 13 residues. The CDR3 coding sequence is TGTGCCAGCAGCTTTCATGGGGCAGAGACCCAGTACTTC. Protein product: CASSFHGAETQYF.